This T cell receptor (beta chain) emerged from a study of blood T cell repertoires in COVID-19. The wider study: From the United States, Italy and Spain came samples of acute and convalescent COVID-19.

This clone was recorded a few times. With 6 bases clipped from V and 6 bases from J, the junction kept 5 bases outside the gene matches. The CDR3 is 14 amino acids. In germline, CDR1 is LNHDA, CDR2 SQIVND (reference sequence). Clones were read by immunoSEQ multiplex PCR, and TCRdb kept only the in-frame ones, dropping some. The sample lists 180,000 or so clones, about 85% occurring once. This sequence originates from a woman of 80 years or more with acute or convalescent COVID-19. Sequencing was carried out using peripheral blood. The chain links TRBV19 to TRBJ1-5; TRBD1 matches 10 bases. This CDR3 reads CASRPGTGVQPQHF. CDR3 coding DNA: TGTGCCAGTAGACCCGGGACAGGGGTTCAGCCCCAGCATTTT. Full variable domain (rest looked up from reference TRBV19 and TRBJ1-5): DGGITQSPKYLFRKEGQNVTLSCEQNLNHDAMYWYRQDPGQGLRLIYYSQIVNDFQKGDIAEGYSVSREKKESFPLTVTSAQKNPTAFYLCASRPGTGVQPQHFGDGTRLSIL.